The 5 T cell receptor beta chains given below trace back to one sample, sequenced in a study of T cells in localized non-small cell lung cancer. Clones were read by immunoSEQ multiplex PCR, and TCRdb kept only the in-frame ones, dropping some. Of approximately 80,000 clones in the sample, 80% are singletons; the top ten hold 8% to 10%. Sequenced material: peripheral blood, taken before any cancer treatment. The receptors shown here come from a female donor over 55 with stage I lung adenocarcinoma.

The sample holds one count of this clone. V is TRBV4-1 and J is TRBJ1-1; perhaps TRBD1 as D (5 bases). The V end lost 1 base, the J end lost 1 base, and 13 bases lay between the germline ends. Germline CDR1 is MGHRA and CDR2 is YSYEKL. The CDR3 covers 16 residues. In nucleotides, the CDR3 is TGCGCCAGCAGCCAAGTACTCTCGCAGGGGAACACTGAAGCTTTCTTT. This translates into CASSQVLSQGNTEAFF.

This rearrangement joins TRBV29-1 to TRBJ1-1; D call uncertain. Germline V CDR1 and CDR2: SQVTM, ANQGSEA. CDR3 length: 13 residues. The DNA for the CDR3 is TGCACCTCCACTCTGGCTATCGCCACTGAAGCTTTCTTT. Amino acids: CTSTLAIATEAFF.

The chain employs TRBV20-1 and TRBJ2-1; a weak D match, TRBD1 (6 bases). Germline lookup yields CDR1 DFQATT and CDR2 SNEGSKA (reference sequence). The CDR3 is made up of 11 amino acids. V dropped 6 bases and J dropped 7 bases, with 10 bases sitting between them. In nucleotides, the CDR3 is TGCAGTGCCCGGACAGATAATGAGCAGTTCTTC. Protein product: CSARTDNEQFF.

The table lists this clone with a few counts. The CDR3 DNA is TGTGCCTGGAGCCGGACAGGGCTCGAGCAGTACTTC. Translating gives CAWSRTGLEQYF. This rearrangement joins TRBV30 to TRBJ2-7; TRBD1 matches 8 bases. Germline CDR1 reads GTSNPN; CDR2 reads SVGIG (reference sequence). The CDR3 spans 12 residues. J gave up 6 bases and V 3 bases, and 4 bases lay outside the gene matches.

The chain links TRBV4-2 to TRBJ1-4; D gene ambiguous. This CDR3 spans 14 amino acids. Trimming took 5 bases from V and 7 from J, leaving 14 bases between them. Germline values: CDR1 LGHNA, CDR2 YNFKEQ. CDR3 region: CASSVGLAVEKLFF. In DNA, the CDR3 is TGTGCCAGCAGCGTGGGCCTAGCGGTTGAAAAACTGTTTTTT.